These T cell receptor beta chains were read from a single sample in a study of blood T cell repertoires in COVID-19. Sequencing was performed with immunoSEQ multiplex PCR; in TCRdb, only in-frame clones are kept and a portion is missing. The table has 40,000 to 45,000 clones, around 70% seen once. Sequencing was performed on peripheral blood. The source is a man aged 80 or over with acute or convalescent COVID-19. CDR3s include the opening cysteine and the closing phenylalanine or tryptophan. A D gene is named only where the DNA matches it firmly. Clone size is shown for a subset of rows, as once, few, many or a class of expanded clone.

v_call	d_call	j_call	clone_size	cdr3_nt	cdr3_aa
TRBV7-3	TRBD1	TRBJ2-7	.	TGTGCCAGCAGCTTACGTGTCCGAGACCGGGACAGCAATTTTTCGGCCGAGCAGTACTTC	CASSLRVRDRDSNFSAEQYF
TRBV6-5	TRBD1	TRBJ1-1	.	TGTGCCAGCAGCGATCTCAGGGGGCGCGTCTTAGCTTTCTTT	CASSDLRGRVLAFF
TRBV24-1	TRBD1	TRBJ1-5	.	TGTGCCACCAGTGACCGACTCAGGGGGCAAGAGCCCCAGCATTTT	CATSDRLRGQEPQHF
TRBV7-2	TRBD1	TRBJ1-5	.	TGTGCCAGCAGCTTTCGGCCTCCGGGACAGGGTGGCAATCAGCCCCAGCATTTT	CASSFRPPGQGGNQPQHF
TRBV6-6	TRBD1	TRBJ2-3	.	TGTGCCAGCAGGCGGGACAGGGAGTGGAACGATACGCAGTATTTT	CASRRDREWNDTQYF
TRBV4-1	.	TRBJ1-1	.	TGCGCCAGCAGCCAATCCGAGGGTATGAACACTGAAGCTTTCTTT	CASSQSEGMNTEAFF
TRBV12-3/TRBV12-4	.	TRBJ1-5	.	TGTGCCAGCGGCCTATTACGGGATCAGCCCCAGCATTTT	CASGLLRDQPQHF
TRBV5-1	.	TRBJ1-1	once	TGCGCCAGCAAATCCTCCGTCGAGCCGCGGGACACTGAAGCTTTCTTT	CASKSSVEPRDTEAFF
TRBV5-6	TRBD1	TRBJ2-1	.	TGTGCCAGCAGCCGCGGACAGGGACGTGAGCAGTTCTTC	CASSRGQGREQFF
TRBV7-3	.	TRBJ1-5	.	TGTGCCAGCAGCTCAGCAGGGGAACCGAGTGTTTATCAGCCCCAGCATTTT	CASSSAGEPSVYQPQHF
TRBV10-3	TRBD1	TRBJ1-2	.	TGTGCCGTCACAACGTATGGGACAGGGGACGATGGCTACACCTTC	CAVTTYGTGDDGYTF
TRBV5-1	TRBD1	TRBJ2-7	few	TGCGCCAGCAGCTTGAATTTCAGGGGGCCCGACGAGCAGTACTTC	CASSLNFRGPDEQYF
TRBV24-1	.	TRBJ1-6	.	TGTGCCAACCGACGGCGGGTAGCCCTCCACTTT	CANRRRVALHF
TRBV28	.	TRBJ1-5	few	TGTGCCAGCAGTCTATACAGGGAACCTAATCAGCCCCAGCATTTT	CASSLYREPNQPQHF
TRBV3-1/TRBV3-2	TRBD1	TRBJ2-7	few	TGTGCCAGCAGCCGGGACAGGAGTTCCTACGAGCAGTACTTC	CASSRDRSSYEQYF
TRBV19	TRBD1	TRBJ1-2	.	TGTGCCAGTACGGGACAGGGGGCCCTCCTCTATGGCTACACCTTC	CASTGQGALLYGYTF
TRBV15	TRBD2	TRBJ2-3	.	TGTGCCACCAGCAGAGGCGGACTAGAAACAGATACGCAGTATTTT	CATSRGGLETDTQYF
TRBV5-1	TRBD1	TRBJ2-1	.	TGCGCCAGCAGACCTACAGGGGACAATGAGCAGTTCTTC	CASRPTGDNEQFF
TRBV2	.	TRBJ1-1	.	TGTGCCAGCAGTCGGGAGGGGAGAAACACTGAAGCTTTCTTT	CASSREGRNTEAFF
TRBV7-9	TRBD2	TRBJ2-2	.	TGTGCCAGCAGCTTTCCATCTAGCGGTGACACCGGGGAGCTGTTTTTT	CASSFPSSGDTGELFF
TRBV5-1	TRBD1	TRBJ2-7	.	TGCGCCAGCAGCTTGGATGGACAGGTTTCCTACGAGCAGTACTTC	CASSLDGQVSYEQYF
TRBV5-1	TRBD1	TRBJ1-4	.	TGCGCCAGCAGCTTCGCACAGGGGAATGAAAAACTGTTTTTT	CASSFAQGNEKLFF
TRBV30	TRBD2	TRBJ2-1	.	TGTGCCTGGGACCTAGCGGGAGGAGGTGAGCAGTTCTTC	CAWDLAGGGEQFF
TRBV19	TRBD1	TRBJ1-1	once	TGTGCCAGTAGGAGGACAGGGGAGAACACTGAAGCTTTCTTT	CASRRTGENTEAFF
TRBV5-4	TRBD1	TRBJ2-3	once	TGTGCCAGCAGCCCCCGGGACAGGGGGACAGATACGCAGTATTTT	CASSPRDRGTDTQYF
TRBV7-9	.	TRBJ2-6	.	TGTGCCAGCAGCGTACCTACAGGCTCTGGGGCCAACGTCCTGACTTTC	CASSVPTGSGANVLTF
TRBV7-8	TRBD1	TRBJ2-7	once	TGTGCCAGCAGCTTAGGGGACAGGAGCCTAACCTACGAGCAGTACTTC	CASSLGDRSLTYEQYF
TRBV3-1/TRBV3-2	.	TRBJ2-1	.	TGTGCCAGCAGCCAAGAGGGGGCGAACTACAATGAGCAGTTCTTC	CASSQEGANYNEQFF
TRBV14	TRBD2	TRBJ2-7	.	TGTGCCAGCAGCCAATATAGCGGGAGGTCCCCGCGTGAGCAGTACTTC	CASSQYSGRSPREQYF
TRBV4-1	.	TRBJ2-7	.	TGCGCCAGCAGCCACCAACGACTCATCACCGTTGGAGAGCAGTACTTC	CASSHQRLITVGEQYF
TRBV9	.	TRBJ2-2	.	TGTGCCAGCAGCGCGCGAAATCTGAACACCGGGGAGCTGTTTTTT	CASSARNLNTGELFF
TRBV7-9	.	TRBJ2-7	few	TGTGCCAGCAGCCCCCCAGCGGCGGCATCTACCTACGAGCAGTACTTC	CASSPPAAASTYEQYF